This entry lists 6 T cell receptor beta chains sequenced from one sample in a study of neoadjuvant nivolumab and ipilimumab in lung cancer. TCRdb's table, derived via immunoSEQ multiplex PCR, lists solely in-frame clones and lacks some. The data show approximately 7,000 clones, with over 80% seen just once and around 5.3% held by the top ten. Sequences were derived from tumor tissue, sampled after neoadjuvant nivolumab, alone or with ipilimumab, at or shortly before surgery. The receptors stem from an adult with non-small cell lung cancer.

This clone was seen just once. The genes are TRBV5-6 and TRBJ1-5; tentative D call: TRBD1 (5 bases). The ends were cut back, 5 bases at V and 8 bases at J, with 14 bases in the middle. This CDR3 region has 13 residues. The germline CDR1 and CDR2 sequences are SGHDT and YYEEEE. CDR3 residues: CASSRHRLEPQHF. CDR3 coding DNA: TGTGCCAGCAGTCGCCACAGGTTAGAGCCCCAGCATTTT.

This chain joins TRBV20-1 and TRBJ1-1, with D uncertain. This CDR3 has 11 amino acids. Germline CDR1 is DFQATT and CDR2 is SNEGSKA (reference sequence). The germline V and J ends were trimmed by 1 base and 8 bases, with 8 bases remaining between them. The CDR3 DNA reads as TGCAGTGCTAGAGCTCAGATAGAAGCTTTCTTT. As protein: CSARAQIEAFF.

The chain links TRBV10-2 to TRBJ1-4, with a possible D match to TRBD1 (5 bases). In germline, CDR1 is WSHSY, CDR2 SAAADI. Deletions cut 3 bases from V and 8 bases from J, with 16 bases between. The CDR3 runs 15 residues. The chain's CDR3 is CASSEWEGTVEKLFF. CDR3 bases: TGCGCCAGCAGTGAATGGGAAGGGACGGTCGAAAAACTGTTTTTT.

The chain couples TRBV4-2 to TRBJ1-2, with 7 positions matching TRBD1. Germline loops: CDR1 LGHNA, CDR2 YNFKEQ. The CDR3 is 14 amino acids. Trimming cost V 3 bases and J 8 bases; bases outside gene matches: 9. The CDR3 nucleotides are TGTGCCAGCAGCCAGGCCACAGGGGACGGGGGCTACACCTTC. Its translation is CASSQATGDGGYTF.

V usage is TRBV11-3 and J usage is TRBJ2-2; TRBD2 is a possible D gene (7 bases). The CDR3 contains 15 residues. CDR1 SGHNT and CDR2 YENEEA come from the germline V gene. V lost 1 base and J 5 bases, leaving 11 bases between the germline ends. The CDR3 region is CASSLGGGDTGELFF. As DNA, the CDR3 is TGTGCCAGCAGCTTAGGAGGGGGGGATACCGGGGAGCTGTTTTTT. The variable domain in full, completed from reference TRBV11-3 and TRBJ2-2, reads EAGVVQSPRYKIIEKKQPVAFWCNPISGHNTLYWYLQNLGQGPELLIRYENEEAVDDSQLPKDRFSAERLKGVDSTLKIQPAELGDSAVYLCASSLGGGDTGELFFGEGSRLTVL.

The chain has TRBV5-4 and TRBJ1-2; no reliable D call. CDR1 SGHNT and CDR2 YYREEE come from the germline V gene (reference sequence). This CDR3 spans 13 amino acids. V was clipped by 2 bases and J by 0 bases, with 5 bases between them. The CDR3 loop is CASSLRANYGYTF. CDR3 nucleotides: TGTGCCAGCAGCTTACGGGCTAACTATGGCTACACCTTC.